One sample yielded the 22 T cell receptor beta chains listed below, sequenced in a study of T cells in Graves' hyperthyroidism and ophthalmopathy. From RNA transcripts, TCR beta CDR3 regions were amplified. Using the HTBI primer set, a first-round RT-PCR was run on the TCR CDR3. A single record per CDR3 protein comes from TCRdb applying MiXCR to the multiplex PCR reads. Among hundreds of thousands of distinct CDR3 sequences, about 15% were seen once, and the ten largest hold approximately 23%. Sequences were obtained from blood. The receptors derive from a young woman with Graves' hyperthyroidism.

The chain links TRBV12-3 or TRBV12-4 to TRBJ2-2; D is perhaps TRBD1 or TRBD2 (5 bases each). The CDR3 covers 17 residues. Between the trimmed V and J ends, which lost 2 bases and 6 bases, there was a span of 19 bases. The CDR3 loop is CASSLSPPGARSGELFF. The DNA of the CDR3 is TGTGCCAGCAGTTTATCACCTCCCGGGGCGCGGTCCGGGGAGCTGTTTTTT.

This clonotype was seen a handful of times. The V and J genes are TRBV10-3 and TRBJ2-1; D is uncertain. Trimming pared 7 bases from V and 8 bases from J, leaving 21 bases between. The germline V gene has CDR1 ENHRY and CDR2 SYGVKD. This CDR3 is 15 amino acids long. As DNA, the CDR3 is TGTGCCATCAAGAGCTCCTTCGACGGACGGGATGAGCAGTTCTTC. It yields the protein CAIKSSFDGRDEQFF.

In this sample, this clonotype turned up many times. V and J are TRBV6-1 and TRBJ1-5, with D tentatively TRBD1 (6 bases). The germline gives CDR1 MNHNS, CDR2 SASEGT. Trimming removed 2 bases from V and 0 bases from J, with 14 bases in between. The CDR3 spans 17 residues. CDR3 in DNA: TGTGCCAGCAGTGAATCCACGGGACATTATAGCAATCAGCCCCAGCATTTT. Translating it yields CASSESTGHYSNQPQHF.

The chain employs TRBV4-3 and TRBJ2-2; perhaps D is TRBD1 or TRBD2 (5 bases each). Germline V gene data show CDR1 as LGHNA and CDR2 as YSLEER. The CDR3 covers 17 residues. Trimming took 0 bases from V and 2 from J, leaving 13 bases between them. This chain's CDR3 is CASSQEIPGLNTGELFF. The CDR3 region has the DNA TGCGCCAGCAGCCAAGAAATTCCGGGGCTTAACACCGGGGAGCTGTTTTTT.

The rearrangement links TRBV19 to TRBJ1-1, with 10 bases matching TRBD1. Germline CDR1 LNHDA, CDR2 SQIVND (reference sequence). The ends lost 8 bases at V and 5 bases at J; junction bases unmatched: 11. This CDR3 is 15 amino acids long. CDR3: CASFPGTGVLTEAFF. In DNA form, the CDR3 reads TGTGCCAGTTTTCCCGGGACAGGGGTGCTTACTGAAGCTTTCTTT.

This clonotype was found many times. The gene calls are TRBV20-1 and TRBJ1-1; unclear D gene. Germline-derived CDR1 and CDR2 are DFQATT and SNEGSKA (reference sequence). This CDR3 contains 11 residues. Trimming took off 5 bases at V and 1 base at J, with 5 bases between the two ends. The CDR3 is CSAPENTEAFF. In DNA form, the CDR3 reads TGCAGTGCTCCGGAGAACACTGAAGCTTTCTTT.

This clonotype was counted only a few times. The chain combines TRBV10-1 with TRBJ2-6; D is perhaps TRBD2 (6 bases). Trimming removed 4 bases at V and 0 bases at J, with 19 bases between. The CDR3 covers 19 residues. Looked up from germline, CDR1 is WNHNN and CDR2 is SYGVQD (reference sequence). As DNA, the CDR3 is TGCGCCAGCAGTGCGGGTGATGGGCGGGGTCCCTCTGGGGCCAACGTCCTGACTTTC. Its protein is CASSAGDGRGPSGANVLTF.

Many counts were recorded for this clonotype. The J gene is TRBJ1-1, the V gene TRBV6-1; unclear D gene. CDR3 length equals 12 residues. In germline, CDR1 is MNHNS, CDR2 SASEGT. V was clipped by 8 bases and J by 0 bases, with 7 bases between them. CDR3 bases: TGTGCCAGCTCTATATTGAACACTGAAGCTTTCTTT. Translating gives CASSILNTEAFF.

This chain joins TRBV30 and TRBJ2-1; D might be TRBD2 (5 bases). Trimming took 3 bases from V and 8 from J, leaving 14 bases between them. The CDR3 is 13 residues long. Germline V CDR1 and CDR2: GTSNPN, SVGIG (reference sequence). The CDR3 sequence: CAWSVARAHEQFF. The CDR3 nucleotides read TGTGCCTGGAGCGTCGCGCGGGCCCATGAGCAGTTCTTC.

At least ten counts were recorded for this clonotype. This chain uses TRBV28 with TRBJ1-3; 8 bases map to TRBD1. Trimming at V came to 5 bases and at J to 4 bases, leaving 10 bases not matched to a gene. Germline V gene lookup returns CDR1 MDHEN and CDR2 SYDVKM. CDR3 length: 16 residues. CDR3 sequence reads: CASSSRTGMRGNTIYF. Written as DNA, the CDR3 is TGTGCCAGCAGTAGTCGGACAGGGATGCGGGGAAACACCATATATTTT.

This clonotype came up many times. The chain combines TRBV2 with TRBJ2-7; D is possibly TRBD1 or TRBD2 (6 bases each). The V end was cut by 5 bases, the J end by 5 bases, with 16 bases between. CDR3 size: 14 residues. Germline V gene sequence: CDR1 SNHLY, CDR2 FYNNEI. CDR3 DNA sequence: TGTGCCAGCAGTCCTTCCGGGGGCACCCACGAGCAGTACTTC. Translating it yields CASSPSGGTHEQYF.

This clonotype showed up just once. This may stem from a read error, because a much larger clone lies one nucleotide away. The chain carries TRBV11-2 and TRBJ1-1, with D hard to call. This CDR3 contains 17 residues. V was pared by 1 base and J by 3 bases, with 18 bases between. CDR1 is SGHAT and CDR2 is FQNNGV in the germline V gene. CDR3: CASSLAGFTGIDTEAFF. CDR3 in DNA: TGTGCCAGCAGCTTAGCCGGATTTACGGGGATTGACACTGAAGCTTTCTTT.

The table lists this clonotype with many counts. This chain links TRBV30 with TRBJ2-7; D remains unclear. CDR3 length: 12 residues. The V end was cut by 5 bases, the J end by 3 bases, with 11 bases between. CDR1 is GTSNPN and CDR2 is SVGIG in the germline V gene (reference sequence). For the CDR3, the DNA is TGTGCCTGGGGAGACACCTACTACGAGCAGTACTTC. Translated: CAWGDTYYEQYF.

The sample holds many counts of this clonotype. The chain uses TRBV11-1 and TRBJ1-1; 8 bases are shared with TRBD1. The germline V gene has CDR1 SGHAT and CDR2 FQDESV (reference sequence). The CDR3 totals 15 residues. Trimming removed 2 bases from V and 0 bases from J; junction bases left unmatched: 2. CDR3: CASSLLTGVNTEAFF. The CDR3 coding sequence is TGTGCCAGCAGCTTATTGACAGGGGTGAACACTGAAGCTTTCTTT.

This clonotype has only a few counts. CDR3 protein: CASSPLLGDGELFF. The DNA of the CDR3 is TGTGCCAGCAGTCCACTTCTAGGGGACGGGGAGCTGTTTTTT. The chain is built from TRBV28 and TRBJ2-2; D is possibly TRBD1 (5 bases). Trimming removed 5 bases from V and 7 bases from J, with 14 bases in between. CDR1 and CDR2 (germline): MDHEN, SYDVKM. The CDR3 loop spans 14 amino acids.

The CDR3 DNA sequence: TGTGCCAGCTCTTCCTCGGCGTCGGGGAGCACTGAAGCTTTCTTT. This gives the protein CASSSSASGSTEAFF. The gene calls are TRBV18 and TRBJ1-1; no clear D. CDR3 size: 15 residues. In germline, CDR1 is KGHSH, CDR2 LQKENI. The V gene lost 6 bases and the J gene lost 4 bases, with 18 bases spanning the gap.

The chain employs TRBV28 and TRBJ2-7; 9 bases are shared with TRBD1. The CDR3 consists of 15 residues. Per the germline V gene, CDR1 is MDHEN and CDR2 is SYDVKM. The trim removed 6 bases at V and 2 bases at J, leaving 8 bases unmatched. CDR3 in DNA: TGTGCCAGCAGCCCCGACAGGGACAGGGCCTACGAGCAGTACTTC. Amino acid sequence: CASSPDRDRAYEQYF.

This chain links TRBV3-1 with TRBJ2-5; maybe TRBD2 (6 bases). V lost 7 bases and J lost 7, with 16 bases in between. Germline loops: CDR1 LGHDT, CDR2 YNNKEL (reference sequence). The CDR3 is 13 amino acids. CDR3 region: CASKGGNGGTQYF. The CDR3 DNA sequence: TGTGCCAGCAAGGGTGGTAACGGGGGGACCCAGTACTTC.

This clonotype occurred many times. The chain uses TRBV11-2 and TRBJ2-4, with a possible D match to TRBD1 (6 bases). The V end was cut by 4 bases, the J end by 9 bases, with 19 bases between. The CDR3 is 15 amino acids. CDR1 is SGHAT and CDR2 is FQNNGV in the germline V gene. CDR3 bases: TGTGCCAGCAGCTCATCGGGACAAATCCCGGGCATTCAGTACTTC. Protein sequence: CASSSSGQIPGIQYF.

This clonotype has just a few counts. This sequence joins TRBV9 and TRBJ2-7; D possibly corresponds to TRBD2 (5 bases). CDR3 length equals 11 residues. Germline values: CDR1 SGDLS, CDR2 YYNGEE. V was shortened by 8 bases and J by 8 bases, with 14 bases between the two germline ends. DNA of the CDR3: TGTGCCAGTCCAGGAGAGGGTCAGCAGTACTTC. Translation: CASPGEGQQYF. Variable domain in full (rest from reference TRBV9 and TRBJ2-7): DSGVTQTPKHLITATGQRVTLRCSPRSGDLSVYWYQQSLDQGLQFLIQYYNGEERAKGNILERFSAQQFPDLHSELNLSSLELGDSALYFCASPGEGQQYFGPGTRLTVT.

V is TRBV19 and J is TRBJ1-5; a weak D match, TRBD1 (6 bases). CDR1 and CDR2 (germline): LNHDA, SQIVND (reference sequence). This CDR3 contains 12 residues. The V end was cut by 8 bases, the J end by 4 bases, with 9 bases between. The CDR3 coding sequence is TGTGCCAGTTCTACAGGGAATCAGCCCCAGCATTTT. This gives the protein CASSTGNQPQHF.

This clonotype occurred a few times. V is TRBV12-3 or TRBV12-4 and J is TRBJ2-1; 12 nucleotides align to TRBD2. The trim removed 7 bases at V and 6 bases at J, leaving 7 bases unmatched. The CDR3 contains 15 residues. In DNA form, the CDR3 reads TGTGCCAGCACCCCGACTAGCGGGAGCTTCAATGAGCAGTTCTTC. Amino acid sequence: CASTPTSGSFNEQFF.